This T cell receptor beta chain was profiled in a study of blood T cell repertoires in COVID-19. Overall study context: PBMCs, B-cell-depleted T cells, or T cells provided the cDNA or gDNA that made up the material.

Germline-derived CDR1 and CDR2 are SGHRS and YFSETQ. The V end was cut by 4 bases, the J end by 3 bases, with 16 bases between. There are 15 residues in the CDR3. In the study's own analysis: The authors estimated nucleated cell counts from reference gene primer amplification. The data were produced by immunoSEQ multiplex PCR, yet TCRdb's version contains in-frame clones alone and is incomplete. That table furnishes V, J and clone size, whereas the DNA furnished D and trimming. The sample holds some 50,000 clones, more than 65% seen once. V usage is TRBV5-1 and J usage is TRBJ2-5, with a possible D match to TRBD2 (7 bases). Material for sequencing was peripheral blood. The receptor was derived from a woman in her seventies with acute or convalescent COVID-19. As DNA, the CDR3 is TGCGCCAGCAGCCTTCGAGGGGGGGGAGAAGAGACCCAGTACTTC. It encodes CASSLRGGGEETQYF.